The sample holds a few counts of the clone carrying this TCR beta chain. Its antigen is not identified. Generation of TCR cDNA used 5'RACE template switching (which added a universal primer site and UMIs). TCRdb reanalysed the 5' RACE reads using MiXCR and keeps one entry per CDR3 protein. The sample has a few hundred thousand distinct CDR3 sequences, around 12% seen once. The source of the sample is a study of T cells after yellow fever vaccination. Study-wide results and limits: Among primary-vaccination clones, most reappeared after the booster, at almost 98% for CD4 and 85% to 90% for CD8.

J gave up 0 bases and V 6 bases, and 3 bases lay outside the gene matches. This CDR3 region has 14 residues. In germline, CDR1 is DFQATT, CDR2 SNEGSKA (reference sequence). The V and J genes are TRBV20-1 and TRBJ2-1; 9 nucleotides match TRBD2. This receptor was identified in a man younger than 35 who received the YFV17D yellow fever vaccine. Specimen: CD4+ T cells sorted from PBMCs, collected 15 days after the yellow fever booster vaccination. The CDR3 DNA follows: TGCAGTGCCCTAGCGGGGCCCTCCTACAATGAGCAGTTCTTC. It translates to CSALAGPSYNEQFF.